This T cell receptor beta chain was captured in a study of cytomegalovirus exposure and HLA in healthy donors. Notes on the study in general: An analysis that was carried out later associated 15,000 to 20,000 TCR beta sequences with HLA alleles at 0.05 false discovery rate. Later analysis reportedly placed an Asian-associated ancestry cluster below the approximately 730-donor mean in N-insertions.

This PCR relied on a set of 60 Vbeta primers and 13 Jbeta primers. Methods used by the authors: Later analysis identified around 85 million unique TCR beta chains, 9 million to 13 million shared. Profiled with immunoSEQ multiplex PCR; TCRdb holds only in-frame clones, not every one. V, J and clone size are those of that table, while D and trimming were read from the DNA. Of approximately 99,000 clones in the sample, approximately 80% were seen once. This clone came up once. Its target is not known. Specimen: PBMCs. This TCR came from a male donor in good health and CMV-seropositive.

The CDR3 bases are TGCGCCAGCAGCCAAGTGTATCCGGGGAGGAACACTGAAGCTTTCTTT. Residues: CASSQVYPGRNTEAFF. This sequence joins TRBV4-3 and TRBJ1-1; no clear D. The V end was cut by 1 base, the J end by 1 base, with 13 bases between. From germline, CDR1 is LGHNA and CDR2 YSLEER. The CDR3 covers 16 residues.